The clone carrying this T cell receptor beta chain came up a few times. As yet, its antigen is unknown. Attachment of unique molecular identifiers to individual cDNA molecules was performed. MiXCR, applied by TCRdb to the 5' RACE reads, yields one record per CDR3 protein. The sample shows 60,000 to 75,000 distinct CDR3 sequences, 9% to 10% of them seen only once. Trimming cost V 5 bases and J 11 bases; bases outside gene matches: 7. This CDR3 has 12 amino acids. Germline values: CDR1 SGHDN, CDR2 FVKESK. These data belong to a study of early T cells in non-severe SARS-CoV-2 infection. Study as a whole: Sequencing used unsorted whole-blood bulk RNA, so chains lack pairing.

General study findings and limits: Anti-spike CD8 responses were favored by VDJdb matching, which missed private and CD4 specificities.

The chain carries TRBV14 and TRBJ1-1; 8 bases fit TRBD1. Sample: whole blood, taken at baseline. This receptor was identified in an adult who was a healthcare worker with PCR-confirmed SARS-CoV-2 infection or an uninfected control (not recorded which). DNA of the CDR3: TGTGCCAGCAGCTTCGGACAGGGTGCGGCTTTCTTT. Translated, it gives CASSFGQGAAFF.